This T cell receptor beta chain came from a study of blood T cell repertoires in COVID-19. Looking at the study overall: Both acute and convalescent COVID-19 samples were obtained from the United States, Italy and Spain. T cells, B-cell-depleted T cells, or PBMCs supplied cDNA or gDNA.

Between the trimmed V and J ends, which lost 2 bases and 11 bases, there was a span of 12 bases. The CDR3 has 12 residues. CDR1 and CDR2 from the germline V gene are SGHTA and FQGTGA. As processed by the authors: Estimation of nucleated cell counts relied on the amplification of reference gene primers. Method: immunoSEQ multiplex PCR; TCRdb's copy keeps in-frame clones and lacks some. D and trimming were read from the DNA, whereas the V and J calls and clone size are those reported in that table. Here the sample spans some 190,000 clones, about 84% being singletons. The material sequenced was peripheral blood. The sequence came from a woman over 75 with COVID-19, enrolled during active disease. The rearrangement joins TRBV7-3 to TRBJ2-5; the D is unclear. This CDR3 is CASSLVPGLQYF. The CDR3 DNA is TGTGCCAGCAGCTTAGTCCCGGGTCTTCAGTACTTC.